The T cell receptor beta chain described here comes from a study of blood T cell repertoires in COVID-19. TCRdb keeps only in-frame clones here, not all; method: immunoSEQ multiplex PCR. Here the sample spans about 290,000 clones, around nine tenths being singletons. Trimming cost V 4 bases and J 0 bases, with 15 bases left between them. The CDR3 contains 16 residues. CDR1 is PRHDT, CDR2 FYEKMQ, per germline (reference sequence). Sample: PBMCs or T cells enriched from blood (not recorded which). The chain is built from TRBV13 and TRBJ2-5, with a tentative D call TRBD2 (5 bases). The receptor comes from a woman between 35 and 50 years old who had recovered from COVID-19. In nucleotides, the CDR3 is TGTGCCAGCAGCTCCCAAGACCGACTAAACCAAGAGACCCAGTACTTC. As protein: CASSSQDRLNQETQYF. Variable domain in full (rest from reference TRBV13 and TRBJ2-5): AAGVIQSPRHLIKEKRETATLKCYPIPRHDTVYWYQQGPGQDPQFLISFYEKMQSDKGSIPDRFSAQQFSDYHSELNMSSLELGDSALYFCASSSQDRLNQETQYFGPGTRLLVL.